The clone carrying this T cell receptor beta chain appeared many times. Antigen: not known. This sample was included in a study of T cell repertoires in cytomegalovirus infection. Study-level background: TCR beta signatures that were public indicated CMV infection and matching HLA type. The study's findings and limits: HLA-C-restricted CMV clonotypes gave the most frequent clonotype in two of eight donors. CMV carriers having the relevant HLA were flagged by cumulative public TCR beta family frequency.

In TCRdb, the reads were re-called with MiXCR into one record per CDR3 protein. The table lists around 130,000 distinct CDR3 sequences, 20% to 30% of them singletons. V was pared by 5 bases and J by 1 base, with 7 bases of the junction left unmatched. Germline V gene data show CDR1 as SGHVS and CDR2 as FQNEAQ. This CDR3 spans 15 amino acids. This sequence originates from a human donor in good health (CMV status not recorded). Some clones in this sample may be carry-over from other donors' samples. The genes are TRBV7-8 and TRBJ1-1; 7 bases are shared with TRBD1. Sequencing was carried out using PBMCs, sequenced either directly or after in vitro stimulation (not recorded which). The CDR3 coding sequence is TGTGCCAGCAGCCCAGAAACAGGGGCGAACACTGAAGCTTTCTTT. Amino acid sequence: CASSPETGANTEAFF.